A selection of T cell receptor beta chains follows, all from one sample in a study of T cells after posttransplantation cyclophosphamide. Here immunoSEQ multiplex PCR was the method, and the copy in TCRdb shows in-frame clones only, minus some. The sample consists of around 40,000 clones, 90% of them appearing once. Specimen: PBMCs, collected less than 70 days after allogeneic stem cell transplant with posttransplant cyclophosphamide. The receptor source for this set is a male patient between 60 and 69 years old who received an allogeneic stem cell transplant from a related donor and was CMV-positive. Among the T cells, some may be from the graft donor. Both conserved end residues are part of each CDR3. The order of the fields is D gene, J gene, V gene, clone size, CDR3 DNA, CDR3 protein. The D gene is left open where the match is weak. Size tells how often a clone was seen (once, few, many) or the class of an expanded clone, and some rows leave it out.

d_call: TRBD1; j_call: TRBJ1-2; v_call: TRBV6-6; clone_size: .; cdr3_nt: TGTGCCAGCAGTTACGCCTCCGGGACAGCTTATGGCTACACCTTC; cdr3_aa: CASSYASGTAYGYTF
d_call: .; j_call: TRBJ1-1; v_call: TRBV6-1; clone_size: .; cdr3_nt: TGTGCCAGCAAAGAGGGGACTACGAACACTGAAGCTTTCTTT; cdr3_aa: CASKEGTTNTEAFF
d_call: TRBD1; j_call: TRBJ2-5; v_call: TRBV18; clone_size: .; cdr3_nt: TGTGCCAGCTCACCCGGGACAGAAGAGACCCAGTACTTC; cdr3_aa: CASSPGTEETQYF
d_call: TRBD2; j_call: TRBJ2-3; v_call: TRBV5-1; clone_size: .; cdr3_nt: TGCGCCAGCAGCTTGGAAGCGGGGGGGAGCACAGATACGCAGTATTTT; cdr3_aa: CASSLEAGGSTDTQYF
d_call: TRBD1; j_call: TRBJ1-2; v_call: TRBV6-5; clone_size: .; cdr3_nt: TGTGCCAGCAGTGGACAGGGGGGGGGTCACTATGGCTACACCTTC; cdr3_aa: CASSGQGGGHYGYTF
d_call: TRBD1; j_call: TRBJ1-2; v_call: TRBV28; clone_size: medium-sized; cdr3_nt: TGTGCCAGCAGGGACGGACAGGGGGCGAGAGGCTACACCTTC; cdr3_aa: CASRDGQGARGYTF
d_call: TRBD1; j_call: TRBJ1-2; v_call: TRBV2; clone_size: .; cdr3_nt: TGTGCCAGCAGTGAAGCCCGGGACAGGCCAGGTTACACCTTC; cdr3_aa: CASSEARDRPGYTF
d_call: .; j_call: TRBJ2-5; v_call: TRBV11-3; clone_size: .; cdr3_nt: TGTGCCAGCAGCAAGACAGAAGAGACCCAGTACTTC; cdr3_aa: CASSKTEETQYF
d_call: .; j_call: TRBJ2-7; v_call: TRBV10-2; clone_size: .; cdr3_nt: TGCGCCAGCAGGGAACAGACCTACGAGCAGTACTTC; cdr3_aa: CASREQTYEQYF
d_call: .; j_call: TRBJ2-1; v_call: TRBV19; clone_size: .; cdr3_nt: TGTGCCAGTAGTATGTACGCCGCGGAGAGAAGCTCCTACAATGAGCAGTTCTTC; cdr3_aa: CASSMYAAERSSYNEQFF
d_call: TRBD1; j_call: TRBJ1-6; v_call: TRBV6-5; clone_size: .; cdr3_nt: TGTGCCAGCAGTTACACTGACAGGGTTGATTCACCCCTCCACTTT; cdr3_aa: CASSYTDRVDSPLHF
d_call: .; j_call: TRBJ2-7; v_call: TRBV7-2; clone_size: .; cdr3_nt: TGTGCCAGCAGCTTAGGATCGGCAGGGGCTGGGCAGTACTTC; cdr3_aa: CASSLGSAGAGQYF
d_call: .; j_call: TRBJ2-1; v_call: TRBV5-1; clone_size: .; cdr3_nt: TGCGCCAGCAGCACTACGGTTAGCGGCTCCTACAATGAGCAGTTCTTC; cdr3_aa: CASSTTVSGSYNEQFF
d_call: .; j_call: TRBJ2-2; v_call: TRBV5-4; clone_size: .; cdr3_nt: TGTGCCAGCAGCTTGGCCAATATGGAGACCGGGGAGCTGTTTTTT; cdr3_aa: CASSLANMETGELFF
d_call: .; j_call: TRBJ2-5; v_call: TRBV4-2; clone_size: once; cdr3_nt: TGTGCCAGCAGCCAAGAGGCAGCGCAAGAGACCCAGTACTTC; cdr3_aa: CASSQEAAQETQYF
d_call: TRBD2; j_call: TRBJ2-5; v_call: TRBV5-1; clone_size: .; cdr3_nt: TGCGCCAGCAGCTTGGCCTACTTGTCGCGGGGGATCCAAGAGACCCAGTACTTC; cdr3_aa: CASSLAYLSRGIQETQYF
d_call: .; j_call: TRBJ1-4; v_call: TRBV5-6; clone_size: .; cdr3_nt: TGTGCCAGCAGCATCCAGGGTCTCCCGAATGAAAAACTGTTTTTT; cdr3_aa: CASSIQGLPNEKLFF
d_call: .; j_call: TRBJ1-1; v_call: TRBV6-6; clone_size: few; cdr3_nt: TGTGCCAGCAGTTACTCCTCCGGGACTGAAACTTTCTTT; cdr3_aa: CASSYSSGTETFF
d_call: TRBD2; j_call: TRBJ2-7; v_call: TRBV11-2; clone_size: .; cdr3_nt: TGTGCCAGCAGCGATTCTAGCGGGGGTAACGAGCAGTACTTC; cdr3_aa: CASSDSSGGNEQYF
d_call: TRBD1; j_call: TRBJ1-1; v_call: TRBV2; clone_size: once; cdr3_nt: TGTGCCAGCGGGACAGGGGGCGGGTACACTGAAGCTTTCTTT; cdr3_aa: CASGTGGGYTEAFF
d_call: .; j_call: TRBJ1-6; v_call: TRBV19; clone_size: .; cdr3_nt: TGTGCCAGCCGGGTGGTGAATGATAATTCACCCCTCCACTTT; cdr3_aa: CASRVVNDNSPLHF
d_call: .; j_call: TRBJ2-7; v_call: TRBV7-2; clone_size: .; cdr3_nt: TGTGCCAGCAGCTCGGCCTACGAGCAGTACTTC; cdr3_aa: CASSSAYEQYF
d_call: TRBD2; j_call: TRBJ2-2; v_call: TRBV5-6; clone_size: .; cdr3_nt: TGTGCCAGCAGCGCCGCAAGACTAGCGGGGGACACCGGGGAGCTGTTTTTT; cdr3_aa: CASSAARLAGDTGELFF
d_call: .; j_call: TRBJ1-2; v_call: TRBV14; clone_size: once; cdr3_nt: TGTGCCAGCAGCCAAGGTGCACTCGGCTATGGCTACACCTTC; cdr3_aa: CASSQGALGYGYTF
d_call: TRBD1; j_call: TRBJ1-1; v_call: TRBV27; clone_size: .; cdr3_nt: TGTGCCAGCAGTTACAGGGGGCGGAATGAAGCTTTCTTT; cdr3_aa: CASSYRGRNEAFF
d_call: TRBD1; j_call: TRBJ2-3; v_call: TRBV6-1; clone_size: few; cdr3_nt: TGTGCCAGTACCGGGACAGTGAGGACAGATACGCAGTATTTT; cdr3_aa: CASTGTVRTDTQYF
d_call: .; j_call: TRBJ1-2; v_call: TRBV6-1; clone_size: .; cdr3_nt: TGTGCCAGCAGTGGGGGGGACGGCTATAACTATGGCTACACCTTC; cdr3_aa: CASSGGDGYNYGYTF
d_call: TRBD1; j_call: TRBJ1-2; v_call: TRBV6-5; clone_size: .; cdr3_nt: TGTGCCAGCAGGACAGGGAACTCTAATTATGGCTACACCTTC; cdr3_aa: CASRTGNSNYGYTF
d_call: .; j_call: TRBJ1-1; v_call: TRBV18; clone_size: .; cdr3_nt: TGTGCCAGCTCATGGGGTGGAGGTACTGAAGCTTTCTTT; cdr3_aa: CASSWGGGTEAFF
d_call: TRBD1; j_call: TRBJ1-4; v_call: TRBV29-1; clone_size: once; cdr3_nt: TGCAGCGTTATGGGACAGGGGATTTCGAATGAAAAACTGTTTTTT; cdr3_aa: CSVMGQGISNEKLFF
d_call: TRBD1; j_call: TRBJ1-1; v_call: TRBV14; clone_size: .; cdr3_nt: TGTGCCAGCAGCCCATGGACAGGGCCCTCCACTGAAGCTTTCTTT; cdr3_aa: CASSPWTGPSTEAFF
d_call: TRBD1; j_call: TRBJ1-4; v_call: TRBV6-6; clone_size: .; cdr3_nt: TGTGCCAGCAGCCCGGGACAGGGGAGTCAGAATGAAAAACTGTTTTTT; cdr3_aa: CASSPGQGSQNEKLFF
d_call: .; j_call: TRBJ2-7; v_call: TRBV7-9; clone_size: .; cdr3_nt: TGTGCCAGCAGCACCCCAACCCAGGGTGACGAGCAGTACTTC; cdr3_aa: CASSTPTQGDEQYF
d_call: .; j_call: TRBJ1-5; v_call: TRBV7-9; clone_size: .; cdr3_nt: TGTGCCAGCAGCTTAGTTGCTTCAGGGTTCAATCAGCCCCAGCATTTT; cdr3_aa: CASSLVASGFNQPQHF
d_call: .; j_call: TRBJ1-2; v_call: TRBV30; clone_size: once; cdr3_nt: TGTGCCTGGAGGTTTGGGCCTAACTATGGCTACACCTTC; cdr3_aa: CAWRFGPNYGYTF
d_call: .; j_call: TRBJ2-1; v_call: TRBV30; clone_size: .; cdr3_nt: TGTGCCTGGAGCTCCCTGAGCTCCTACAATGAGCAGTTCTTC; cdr3_aa: CAWSSLSSYNEQFF
d_call: .; j_call: TRBJ2-7; v_call: TRBV5-1; clone_size: few; cdr3_nt: TGCGCCAGCAGCTTGTTGTACGGGGATTACGAGCAGTACTTC; cdr3_aa: CASSLLYGDYEQYF
d_call: TRBD1; j_call: TRBJ2-2; v_call: TRBV11-2; clone_size: .; cdr3_nt: TGTGCCAGCAGCTTAGTCCCAGGGGGCAGGAACACCGGGGAGCTGTTTTTT; cdr3_aa: CASSLVPGGRNTGELFF
d_call: TRBD2; j_call: TRBJ2-1; v_call: TRBV5-1; clone_size: .; cdr3_nt: TGCGCCAGCAGCTTGGCGGCGGGGGGGCGGGATGAGCAGTTCTTC; cdr3_aa: CASSLAAGGRDEQFF
d_call: .; j_call: TRBJ1-1; v_call: TRBV29-1; clone_size: .; cdr3_nt: TGCAGCGGGAAGGGCAGGGTTGACACTGAAGCTTTCTTT; cdr3_aa: CSGKGRVDTEAFF
d_call: .; j_call: TRBJ2-7; v_call: TRBV27; clone_size: .; cdr3_nt: TGTGCCAGCGGGGGCCCCTACGAGCAGTACTTC; cdr3_aa: CASGGPYEQYF
d_call: .; j_call: TRBJ1-6; v_call: TRBV6-5; clone_size: once; cdr3_nt: TGTGCCAGCAGCCCCCCCCGGGGTTATAATTCACCCCTCCACTTT; cdr3_aa: CASSPPRGYNSPLHF
d_call: .; j_call: TRBJ1-2; v_call: TRBV6-4; clone_size: .; cdr3_nt: TGTGCCAGCAGTGTTACCGGGACAAGTTCCTATGGCTACACCTTC; cdr3_aa: CASSVTGTSSYGYTF
d_call: TRBD2; j_call: TRBJ2-1; v_call: TRBV7-8; clone_size: .; cdr3_nt: TGTGCCAGCAGCTTAAGGTCTAGCGGCTACAATGAGCAGTTCTTC; cdr3_aa: CASSLRSSGYNEQFF
d_call: .; j_call: TRBJ1-1; v_call: TRBV27; clone_size: .; cdr3_nt: TGTGCCAGCAAGATGGAGGGTCTGCGAAACACTGAAGCTTTCTTT; cdr3_aa: CASKMEGLRNTEAFF
d_call: TRBD2; j_call: TRBJ2-2; v_call: TRBV30; clone_size: .; cdr3_nt: TGTGCCTGGGGCAAGAGAGAAACCGGGACTAGCGGGGGGTCTGTGAGCAGGGAGCTGTTTTTT; cdr3_aa: CAWGKRETGTSGGSVSRELFF
d_call: .; j_call: TRBJ2-5; v_call: TRBV10-3; clone_size: .; cdr3_nt: TGTGCCATCAGTGTGGAGTCCTTCGGGGAGCAGTACTTC; cdr3_aa: CAISVESFGEQYF
d_call: TRBD1; j_call: TRBJ1-1; v_call: TRBV6-5; clone_size: .; cdr3_nt: TGTGCCAGCAGCCGCGACAGGGTACAAGCTTTCTTT; cdr3_aa: CASSRDRVQAFF
d_call: .; j_call: TRBJ1-1; v_call: TRBV14; clone_size: .; cdr3_nt: TGTGCCAGCAGCCTGAATAGCGCGGGTCGGGGCACTGAAGCTTTCTTT; cdr3_aa: CASSLNSAGRGTEAFF
d_call: .; j_call: TRBJ1-6; v_call: TRBV10-1; clone_size: .; cdr3_nt: TGCGCCAGCAGTGAGTCGACTGGAGTCTATAATTCACCCCTCCACTTT; cdr3_aa: CASSESTGVYNSPLHF
d_call: TRBD1; j_call: TRBJ1-5; v_call: TRBV5-4; clone_size: .; cdr3_nt: TGTGCCAGCAGCCGACAGGGAACCAATCAGCCCCAGCATTTT; cdr3_aa: CASSRQGTNQPQHF
d_call: TRBD1; j_call: TRBJ1-2; v_call: TRBV7-9; clone_size: .; cdr3_nt: TGTGCCAGCAGCTTTGGGACAGGGGACTATGGCTACACCTTC; cdr3_aa: CASSFGTGDYGYTF
d_call: .; j_call: TRBJ1-1; v_call: TRBV11-2; clone_size: .; cdr3_nt: TGTGCCAGCAGCTTACAGATGAACACTGAAGCTTTCTTT; cdr3_aa: CASSLQMNTEAFF
d_call: .; j_call: TRBJ1-6; v_call: TRBV6-5; clone_size: .; cdr3_nt: TGTGCCAGCAGTCCCGGGGGGGGGTCACCCCTCCACTTT; cdr3_aa: CASSPGGGSPLHF